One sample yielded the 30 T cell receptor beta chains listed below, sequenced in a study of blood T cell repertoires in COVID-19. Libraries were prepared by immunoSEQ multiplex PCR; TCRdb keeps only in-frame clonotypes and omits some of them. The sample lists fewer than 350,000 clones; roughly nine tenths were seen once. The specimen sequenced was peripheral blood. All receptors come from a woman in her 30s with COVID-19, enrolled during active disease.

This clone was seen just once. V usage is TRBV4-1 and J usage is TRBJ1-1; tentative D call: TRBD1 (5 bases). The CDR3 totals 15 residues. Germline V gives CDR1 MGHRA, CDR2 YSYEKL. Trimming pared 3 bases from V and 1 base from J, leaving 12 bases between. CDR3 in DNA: TGCGCCAGCAGCCATACGGGGGGAGGGAACACTGAAGCTTTCTTT. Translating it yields CASSHTGGGNTEAFF.

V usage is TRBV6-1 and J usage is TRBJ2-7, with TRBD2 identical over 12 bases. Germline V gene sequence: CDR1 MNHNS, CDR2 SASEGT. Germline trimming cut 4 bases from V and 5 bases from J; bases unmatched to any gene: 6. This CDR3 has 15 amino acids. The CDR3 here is CASSVLAGGKDEQYF. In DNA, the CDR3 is TGTGCCAGCAGTGTCCTAGCGGGGGGGAAGGACGAGCAGTACTTC.

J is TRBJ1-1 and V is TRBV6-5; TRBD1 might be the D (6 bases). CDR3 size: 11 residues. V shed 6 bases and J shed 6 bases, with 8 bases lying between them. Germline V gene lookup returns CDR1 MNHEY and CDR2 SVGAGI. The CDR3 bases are TGTGCCAGCAGCTCAGGGGCTGAAGCTTTCTTT. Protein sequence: CASSSGAEAFF.

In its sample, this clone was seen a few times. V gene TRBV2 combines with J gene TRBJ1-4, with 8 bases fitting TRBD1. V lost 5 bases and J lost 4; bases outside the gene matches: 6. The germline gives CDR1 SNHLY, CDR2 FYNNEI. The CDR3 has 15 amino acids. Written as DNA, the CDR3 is TGTGCCAGCAGTTTCCAGGGGGCCGTTAATGAAAAACTGTTTTTT. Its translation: CASSFQGAVNEKLFF.

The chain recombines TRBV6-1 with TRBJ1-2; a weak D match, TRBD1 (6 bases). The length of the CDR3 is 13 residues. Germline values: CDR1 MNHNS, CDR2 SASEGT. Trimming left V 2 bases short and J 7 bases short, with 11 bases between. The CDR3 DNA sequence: TGTGCCAGCAGTGAATCCAGGGGCAGTGGCTACACCTTC. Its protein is CASSESRGSGYTF.

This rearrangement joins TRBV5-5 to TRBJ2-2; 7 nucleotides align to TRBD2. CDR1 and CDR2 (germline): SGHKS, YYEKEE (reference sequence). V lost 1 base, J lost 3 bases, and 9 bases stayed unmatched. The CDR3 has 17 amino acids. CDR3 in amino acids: CASSLQSGLRYTGELFF. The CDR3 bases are TGTGCCAGCAGCTTGCAGTCGGGACTACGGTACACCGGGGAGCTGTTTTTT.

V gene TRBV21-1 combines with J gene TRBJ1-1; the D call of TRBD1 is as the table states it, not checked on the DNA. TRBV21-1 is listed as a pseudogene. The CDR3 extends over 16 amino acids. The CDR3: CASSKGGGGPNTEAFF. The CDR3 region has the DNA TGTGCCAGCAGCAAAGGGGGTGGGGGCCCAAACACTGAAGCTTTCTTT.

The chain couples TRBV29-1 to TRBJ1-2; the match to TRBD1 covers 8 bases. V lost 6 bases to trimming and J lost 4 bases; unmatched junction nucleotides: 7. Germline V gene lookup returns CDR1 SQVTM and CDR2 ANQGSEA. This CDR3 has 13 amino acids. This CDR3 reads CSVTPTGVYGYTF. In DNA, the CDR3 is TGCAGCGTGACCCCGACAGGGGTCTATGGCTACACCTTC.

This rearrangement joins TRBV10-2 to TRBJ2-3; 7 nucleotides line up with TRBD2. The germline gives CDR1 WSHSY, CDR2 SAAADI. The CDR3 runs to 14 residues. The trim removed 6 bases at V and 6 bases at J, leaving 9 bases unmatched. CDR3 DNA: TGCGCCAGCAGACTCCCCGGGGGGTGGGATACGCAGTATTTT. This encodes CASRLPGGWDTQYF.

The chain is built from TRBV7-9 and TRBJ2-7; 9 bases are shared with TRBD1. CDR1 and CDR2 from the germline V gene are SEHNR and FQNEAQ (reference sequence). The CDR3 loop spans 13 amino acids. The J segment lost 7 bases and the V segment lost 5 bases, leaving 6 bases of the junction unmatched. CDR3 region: CASSLQGAGEQYF. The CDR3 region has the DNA TGTGCCAGCAGCCTACAGGGGGCGGGGGAGCAGTACTTC.

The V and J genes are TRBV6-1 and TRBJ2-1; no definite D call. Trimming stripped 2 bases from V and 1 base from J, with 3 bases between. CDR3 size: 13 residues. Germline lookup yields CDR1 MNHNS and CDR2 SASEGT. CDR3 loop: CASSEQSYNEQFF. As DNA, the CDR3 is TGTGCCAGCAGTGAACAGTCCTACAATGAGCAGTTCTTC.

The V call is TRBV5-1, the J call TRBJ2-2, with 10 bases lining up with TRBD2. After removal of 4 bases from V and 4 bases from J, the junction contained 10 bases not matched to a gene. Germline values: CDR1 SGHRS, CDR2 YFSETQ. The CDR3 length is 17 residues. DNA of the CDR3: TGCGCCAGCAGCCGATCCCCTAGCGGGGGTCCCACCGGGGAGCTGTTTTTT. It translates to CASSRSPSGGPTGELFF.

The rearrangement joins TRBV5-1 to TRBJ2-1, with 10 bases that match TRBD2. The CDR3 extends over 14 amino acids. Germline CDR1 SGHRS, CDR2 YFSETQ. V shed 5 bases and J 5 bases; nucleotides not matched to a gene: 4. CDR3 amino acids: CASRAGGTNNEQFF. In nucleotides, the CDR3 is TGCGCCAGCAGAGCGGGGGGGACGAACAATGAGCAGTTCTTC.

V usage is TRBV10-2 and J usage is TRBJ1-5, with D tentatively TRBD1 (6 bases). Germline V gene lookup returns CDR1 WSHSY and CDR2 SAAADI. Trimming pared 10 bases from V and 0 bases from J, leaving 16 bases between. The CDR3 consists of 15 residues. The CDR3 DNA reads TGCGCCACCGCGGGGGCAGAAACTAGCAATCAGCCCCAGCATTTT. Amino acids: CATAGAETSNQPQHF.

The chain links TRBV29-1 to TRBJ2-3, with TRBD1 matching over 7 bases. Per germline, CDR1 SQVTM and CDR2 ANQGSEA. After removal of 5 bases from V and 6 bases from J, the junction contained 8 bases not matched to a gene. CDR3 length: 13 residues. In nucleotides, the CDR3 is TGCAGCGTTCCACAGGGGACGAGCGATACGCAGTATTTT. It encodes CSVPQGTSDTQYF.

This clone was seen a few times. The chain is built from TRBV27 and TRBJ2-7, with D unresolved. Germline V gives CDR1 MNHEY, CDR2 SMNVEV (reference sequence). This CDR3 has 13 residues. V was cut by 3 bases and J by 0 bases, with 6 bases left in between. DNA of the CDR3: TGTGCCAGCAGTTTTCGGAGCTCCTACGAGCAGTACTTC. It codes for CASSFRSSYEQYF.

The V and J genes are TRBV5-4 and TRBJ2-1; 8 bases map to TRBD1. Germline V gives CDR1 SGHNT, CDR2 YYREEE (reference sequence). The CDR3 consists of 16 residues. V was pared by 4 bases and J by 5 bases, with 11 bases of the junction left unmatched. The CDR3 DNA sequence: TGTGCCAGCAGCATGACAGGGGTTGATACTAACAATGAGCAGTTCTTC. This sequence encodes CASSMTGVDTNNEQFF.

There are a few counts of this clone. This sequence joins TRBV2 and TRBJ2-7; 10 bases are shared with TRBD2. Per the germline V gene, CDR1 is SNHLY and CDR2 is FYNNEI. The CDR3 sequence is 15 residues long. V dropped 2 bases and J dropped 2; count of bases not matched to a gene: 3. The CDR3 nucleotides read TGTGCCAGCAGTGAACTTAGCGGGGGGCCCTACGAGCAGTACTTC. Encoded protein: CASSELSGGPYEQYF.

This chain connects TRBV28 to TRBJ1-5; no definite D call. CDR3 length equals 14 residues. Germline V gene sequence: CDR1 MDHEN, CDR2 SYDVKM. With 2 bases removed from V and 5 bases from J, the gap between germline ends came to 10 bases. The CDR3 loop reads CASSLQQSYQPQHF. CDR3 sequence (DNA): TGTGCCAGCAGTTTACAACAGTCCTATCAGCCCCAGCATTTT.

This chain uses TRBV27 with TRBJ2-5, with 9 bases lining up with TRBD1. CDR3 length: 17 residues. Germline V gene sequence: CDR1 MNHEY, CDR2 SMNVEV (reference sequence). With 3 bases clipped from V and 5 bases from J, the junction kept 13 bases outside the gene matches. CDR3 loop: CASSLRGQGFTTETQYF. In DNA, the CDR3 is TGTGCCAGCAGTTTGAGGGGACAGGGTTTTACTACGGAGACCCAGTACTTC.

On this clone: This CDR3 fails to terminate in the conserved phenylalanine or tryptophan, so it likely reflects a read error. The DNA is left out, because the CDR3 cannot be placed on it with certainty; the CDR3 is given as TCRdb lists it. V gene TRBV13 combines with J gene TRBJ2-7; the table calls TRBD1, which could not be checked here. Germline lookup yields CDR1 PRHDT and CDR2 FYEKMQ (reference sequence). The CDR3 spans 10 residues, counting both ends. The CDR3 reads CASLVLTTVL.

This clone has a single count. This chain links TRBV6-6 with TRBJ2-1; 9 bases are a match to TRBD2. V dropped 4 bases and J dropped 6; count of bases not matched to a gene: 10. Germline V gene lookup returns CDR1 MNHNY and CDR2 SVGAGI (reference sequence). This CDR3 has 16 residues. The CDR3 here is CASSLSGGGGANEQFF. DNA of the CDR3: TGTGCCAGCAGTTTGAGTGGAGGCGGGGGGGCCAATGAGCAGTTCTTC.

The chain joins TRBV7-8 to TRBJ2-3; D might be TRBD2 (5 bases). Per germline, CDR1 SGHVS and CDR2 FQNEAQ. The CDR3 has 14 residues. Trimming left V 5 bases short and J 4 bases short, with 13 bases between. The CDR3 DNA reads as TGTGCCAGCAGCCCCACTAGTTCTGCAGATACGCAGTATTTT. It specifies CASSPTSSADTQYF.

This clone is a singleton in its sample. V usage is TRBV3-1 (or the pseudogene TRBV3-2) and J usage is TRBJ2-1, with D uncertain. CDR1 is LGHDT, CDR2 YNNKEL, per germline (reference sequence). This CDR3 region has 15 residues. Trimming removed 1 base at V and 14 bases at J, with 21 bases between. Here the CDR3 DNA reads TGTGCCAGCAGCCAAGTCAACGGCGGTAGCAGTAGCAAGTTCTTC. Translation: CASSQVNGGSSSKFF.

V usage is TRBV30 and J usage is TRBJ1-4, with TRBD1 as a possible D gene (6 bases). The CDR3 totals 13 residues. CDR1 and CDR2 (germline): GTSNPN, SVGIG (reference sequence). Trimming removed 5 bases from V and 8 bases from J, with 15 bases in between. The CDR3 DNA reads TGTGCCTGGGACACAGGGAGTGGGGAAAAACTGTTTTTT. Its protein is CAWDTGSGEKLFF.

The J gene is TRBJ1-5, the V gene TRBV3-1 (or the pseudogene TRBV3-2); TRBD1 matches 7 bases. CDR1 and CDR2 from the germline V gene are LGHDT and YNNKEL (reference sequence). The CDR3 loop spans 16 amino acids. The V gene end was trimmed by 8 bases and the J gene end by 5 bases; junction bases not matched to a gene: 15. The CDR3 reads CASVGTALPSYQPQHF. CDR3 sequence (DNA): TGTGCCAGCGTTGGGACAGCTCTCCCCAGCTATCAGCCCCAGCATTTT.

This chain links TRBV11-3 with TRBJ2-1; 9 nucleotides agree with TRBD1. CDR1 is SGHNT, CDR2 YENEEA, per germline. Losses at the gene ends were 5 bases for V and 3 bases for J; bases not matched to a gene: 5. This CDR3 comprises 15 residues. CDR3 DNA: TGTGCCAGCAGCAAAGGACAGGGGATCTACAATGAGCAGTTCTTC. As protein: CASSKGQGIYNEQFF.

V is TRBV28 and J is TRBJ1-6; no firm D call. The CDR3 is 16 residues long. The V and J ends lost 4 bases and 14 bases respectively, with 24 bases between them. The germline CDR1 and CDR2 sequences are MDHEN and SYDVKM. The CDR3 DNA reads TGTGCCAGCAGTTGGGCCGATTTCGACCGAAAAGGCACCCTCCACTTT. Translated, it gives CASSWADFDRKGTLHF.

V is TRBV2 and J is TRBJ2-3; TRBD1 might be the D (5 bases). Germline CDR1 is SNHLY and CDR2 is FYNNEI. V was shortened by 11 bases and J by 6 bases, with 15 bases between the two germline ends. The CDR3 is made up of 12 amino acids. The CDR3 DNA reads TGTGCCGGAGTAAGGGGCTCGGATACGCAGTATTTT. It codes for CAGVRGSDTQYF.

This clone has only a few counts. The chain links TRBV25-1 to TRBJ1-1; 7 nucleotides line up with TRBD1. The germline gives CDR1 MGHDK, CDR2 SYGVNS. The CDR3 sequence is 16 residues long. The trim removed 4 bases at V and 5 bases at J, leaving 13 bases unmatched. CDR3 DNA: TGTGCCAGCAGTGGGTTGACAGGGTACATGAGGACTGAAGCTTTCTTT. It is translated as CASSGLTGYMRTEAFF.